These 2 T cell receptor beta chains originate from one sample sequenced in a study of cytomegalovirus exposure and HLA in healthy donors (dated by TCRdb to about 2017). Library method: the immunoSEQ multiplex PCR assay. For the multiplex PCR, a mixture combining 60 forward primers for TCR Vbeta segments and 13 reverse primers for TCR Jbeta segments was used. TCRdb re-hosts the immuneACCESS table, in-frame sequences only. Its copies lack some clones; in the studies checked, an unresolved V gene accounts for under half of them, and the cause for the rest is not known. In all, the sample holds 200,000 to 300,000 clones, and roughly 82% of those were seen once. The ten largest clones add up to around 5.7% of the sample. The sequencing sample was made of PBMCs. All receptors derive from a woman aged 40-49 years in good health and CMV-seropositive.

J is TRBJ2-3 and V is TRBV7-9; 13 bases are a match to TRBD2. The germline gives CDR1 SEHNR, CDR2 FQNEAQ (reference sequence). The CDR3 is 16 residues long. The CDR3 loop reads CFGGTSGIVDTDTQYF. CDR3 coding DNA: TGTTTTGGGGGGACTAGCGGGATTGTGGACACAGATACGCAGTATTTT. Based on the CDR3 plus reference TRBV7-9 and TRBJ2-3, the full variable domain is DTGVSQNPRHKITKRGQNVTFRCDPISEHNRLYWYRQTLGQGPEFLTYFQNEAQLEKSRLLSDRFSAERPKGSFSTLEIQRTEQGDSAMYLCFGGTSGIVDTDTQYFGPGTRLTVL.

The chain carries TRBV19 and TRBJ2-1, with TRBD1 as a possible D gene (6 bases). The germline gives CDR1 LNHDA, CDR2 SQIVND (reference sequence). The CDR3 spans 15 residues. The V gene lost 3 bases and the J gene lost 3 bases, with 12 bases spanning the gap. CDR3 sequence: CASSIIQGGYNEQFF. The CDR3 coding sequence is TGTGCCAGTAGTATTATACAGGGCGGCTACAATGAGCAGTTCTTC.